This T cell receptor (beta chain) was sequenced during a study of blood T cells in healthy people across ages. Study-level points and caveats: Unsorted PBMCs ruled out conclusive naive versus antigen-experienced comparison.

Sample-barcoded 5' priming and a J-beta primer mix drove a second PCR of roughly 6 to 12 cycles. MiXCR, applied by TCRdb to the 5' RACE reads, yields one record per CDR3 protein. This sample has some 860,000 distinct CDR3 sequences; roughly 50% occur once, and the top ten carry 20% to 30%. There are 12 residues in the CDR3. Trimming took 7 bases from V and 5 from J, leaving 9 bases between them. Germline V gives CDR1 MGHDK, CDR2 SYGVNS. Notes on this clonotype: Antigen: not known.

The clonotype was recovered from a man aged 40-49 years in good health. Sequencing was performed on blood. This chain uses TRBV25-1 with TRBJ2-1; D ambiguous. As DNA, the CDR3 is TGTGCCAGCACCCTACGGAACAATGAGCAGTTCTTC. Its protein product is CASTLRNNEQFF.